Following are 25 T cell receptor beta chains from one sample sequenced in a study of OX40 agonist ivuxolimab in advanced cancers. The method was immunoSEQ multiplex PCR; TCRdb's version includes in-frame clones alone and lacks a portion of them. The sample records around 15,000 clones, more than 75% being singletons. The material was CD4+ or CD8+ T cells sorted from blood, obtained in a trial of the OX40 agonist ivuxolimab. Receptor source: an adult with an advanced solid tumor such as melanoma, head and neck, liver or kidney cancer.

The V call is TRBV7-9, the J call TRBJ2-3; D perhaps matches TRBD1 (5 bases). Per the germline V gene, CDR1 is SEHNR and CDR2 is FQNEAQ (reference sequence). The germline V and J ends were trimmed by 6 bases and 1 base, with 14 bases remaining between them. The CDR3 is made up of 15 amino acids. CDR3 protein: CASSRAFRGTDTQYF. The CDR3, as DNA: TGTGCCAGCAGTCGGGCCTTCAGGGGCACAGATACGCAGTATTTT.

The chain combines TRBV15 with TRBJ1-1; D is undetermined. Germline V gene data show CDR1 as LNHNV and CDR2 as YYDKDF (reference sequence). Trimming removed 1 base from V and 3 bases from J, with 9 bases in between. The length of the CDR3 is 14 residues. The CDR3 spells CATSRGLEDTEAFF. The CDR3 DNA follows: TGTGCCACCAGCAGAGGGCTGGAGGACACTGAAGCTTTCTTT.

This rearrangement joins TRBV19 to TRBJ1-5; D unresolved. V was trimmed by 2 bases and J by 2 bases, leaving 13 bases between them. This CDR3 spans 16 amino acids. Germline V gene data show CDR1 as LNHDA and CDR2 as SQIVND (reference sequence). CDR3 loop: CASSITQVRRNQPQHF. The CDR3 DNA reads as TGTGCCAGTAGTATAACTCAGGTTCGGCGCAATCAGCCCCAGCATTTT.

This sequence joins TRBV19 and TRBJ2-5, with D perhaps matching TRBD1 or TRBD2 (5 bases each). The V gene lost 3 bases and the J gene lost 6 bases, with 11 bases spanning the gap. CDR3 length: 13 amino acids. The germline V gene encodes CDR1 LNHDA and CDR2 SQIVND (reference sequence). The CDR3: CASSIDGGQTQYF. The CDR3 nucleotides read TGTGCCAGTAGTATTGATGGGGGACAGACCCAGTACTTC.

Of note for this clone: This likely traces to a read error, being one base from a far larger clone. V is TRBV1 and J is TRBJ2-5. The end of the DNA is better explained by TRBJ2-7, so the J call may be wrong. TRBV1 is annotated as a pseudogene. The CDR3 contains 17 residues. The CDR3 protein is CTSSQEGLGSGPYEQYF. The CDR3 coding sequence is TGCACCAGCAGCCAAGAGGGTCTAGGCTCAGGCCCCTACGAGCAGTACTTC.

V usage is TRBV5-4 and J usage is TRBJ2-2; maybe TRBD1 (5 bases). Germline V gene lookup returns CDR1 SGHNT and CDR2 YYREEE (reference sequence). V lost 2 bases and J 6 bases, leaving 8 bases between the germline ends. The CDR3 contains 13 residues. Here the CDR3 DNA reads TGTGCCAGCAGCTTCAGGGTCGCCGGGGAGCTGTTTTTT. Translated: CASSFRVAGELFF.

CDR3 residues: CASSQEGASGSSRGQFF. The CDR3 DNA follows: TGCGCCAGCAGCCAAGAGGGGGCTAGCGGTTCCTCCAGAGGGCAGTTCTTC. The chain links TRBV4-1 to TRBJ2-1, with a tentative D call TRBD2 (7 bases). Trimming took 0 bases from V and 12 from J, leaving 24 bases between them. The CDR3 length is 17 residues. Germline assignment: CDR1 MGHRA and CDR2 YSYEKL.

The CDR3 region is CASSPGRDTQYF. Here the CDR3 DNA reads TGTGCCAGCAGCCCGGGGAGGGATACGCAGTATTTT. J is TRBJ2-3 and V is TRBV9; the D gene is possibly TRBD2 (6 bases). The germline gives CDR1 SGDLS, CDR2 YYNGEE. This CDR3 region has 12 residues. The V gene lost 4 bases and the J gene lost 6 bases, with 9 bases spanning the gap.

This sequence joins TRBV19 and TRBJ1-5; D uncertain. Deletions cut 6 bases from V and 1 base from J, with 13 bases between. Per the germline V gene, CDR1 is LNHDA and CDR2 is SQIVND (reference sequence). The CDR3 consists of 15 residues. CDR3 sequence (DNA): TGTGCCAGTAGCAACCTACCGGGGAGCAATCAGCCCCAGCATTTT. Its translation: CASSNLPGSNQPQHF.

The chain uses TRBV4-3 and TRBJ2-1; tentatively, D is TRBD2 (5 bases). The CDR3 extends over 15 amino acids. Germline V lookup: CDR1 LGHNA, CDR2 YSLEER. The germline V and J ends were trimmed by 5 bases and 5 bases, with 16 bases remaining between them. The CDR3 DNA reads TGCGCCAGCAGCTCCCGGACTGGCCCGAACAATGAGCAGTTCTTC. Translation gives CASSSRTGPNNEQFF.

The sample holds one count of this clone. CDR3 sequence reads: CASSGSLAFYNEQFF. The CDR3 DNA reads TGTGCCAGCAGCGGCAGCCTCGCCTTCTACAATGAGCAGTTCTTC. The rearrangement uses TRBV6-5 and TRBJ2-1; D unresolved. CDR1 and CDR2 (germline): MNHEY, SVGAGI. The CDR3 runs 15 residues. Trimming took off 6 bases at V and 3 bases at J, with 15 bases between the two ends.

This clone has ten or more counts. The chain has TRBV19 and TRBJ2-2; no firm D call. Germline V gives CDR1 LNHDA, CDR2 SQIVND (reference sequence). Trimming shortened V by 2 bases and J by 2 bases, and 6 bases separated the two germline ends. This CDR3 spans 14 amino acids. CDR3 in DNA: TGTGCCAGTAGTATACTGGTTAACACCGGGGAGCTGTTTTTT. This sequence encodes CASSILVNTGELFF.

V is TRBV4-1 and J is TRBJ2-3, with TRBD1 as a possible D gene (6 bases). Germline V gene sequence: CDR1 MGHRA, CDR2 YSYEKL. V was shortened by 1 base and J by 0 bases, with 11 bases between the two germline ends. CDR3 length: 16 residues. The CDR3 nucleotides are TGCGCCAGCAGCCAAGTTTTAGGGGGAAGCACAGATACGCAGTATTTT. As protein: CASSQVLGGSTDTQYF.

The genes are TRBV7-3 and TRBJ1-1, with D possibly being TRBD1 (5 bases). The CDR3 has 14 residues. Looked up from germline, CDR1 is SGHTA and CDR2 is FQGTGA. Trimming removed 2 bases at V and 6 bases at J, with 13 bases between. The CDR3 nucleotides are TGTGCCAGCAGCTTATCAGGGTTGGGAGCTGAAGCTTTCTTT. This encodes CASSLSGLGAEAFF.

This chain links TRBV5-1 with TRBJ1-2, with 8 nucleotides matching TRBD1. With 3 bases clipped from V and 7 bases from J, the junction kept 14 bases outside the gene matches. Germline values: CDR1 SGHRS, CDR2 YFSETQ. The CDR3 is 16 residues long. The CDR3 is CASSSDRGDYSGGYTF. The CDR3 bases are TGCGCCAGCAGCTCCGACAGGGGCGACTATAGCGGTGGCTACACCTTC.

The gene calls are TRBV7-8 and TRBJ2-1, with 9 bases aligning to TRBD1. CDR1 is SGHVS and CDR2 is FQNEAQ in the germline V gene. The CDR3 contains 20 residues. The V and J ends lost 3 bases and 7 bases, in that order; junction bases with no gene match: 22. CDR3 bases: TGTGCCAGCAGCTTCCTCATCTTACAGGGGGCGATTCCCCCTAGGAATGAGCAGTTCTTC. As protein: CASSFLILQGAIPPRNEQFF.

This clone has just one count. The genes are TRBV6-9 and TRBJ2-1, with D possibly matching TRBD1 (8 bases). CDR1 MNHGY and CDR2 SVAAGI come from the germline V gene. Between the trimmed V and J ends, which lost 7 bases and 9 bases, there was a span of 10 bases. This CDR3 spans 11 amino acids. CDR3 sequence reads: CASNRGGEQFF. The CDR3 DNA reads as TGTGCCAGCAACAGGGGGGGTGAGCAGTTCTTC.

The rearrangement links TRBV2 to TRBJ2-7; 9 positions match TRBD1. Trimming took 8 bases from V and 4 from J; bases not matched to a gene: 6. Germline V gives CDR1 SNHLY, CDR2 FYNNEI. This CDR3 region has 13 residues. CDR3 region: CASRWTGEYEQYF. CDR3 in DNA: TGTGCCAGCCGTTGGACAGGGGAATACGAGCAGTACTTC.

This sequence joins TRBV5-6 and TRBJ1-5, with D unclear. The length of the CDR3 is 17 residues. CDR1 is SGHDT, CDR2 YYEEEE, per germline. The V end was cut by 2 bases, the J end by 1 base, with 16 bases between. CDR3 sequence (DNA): TGTGCCAGCAGCTTAAGTTTGGACGGTAGGAGCAATCAGCCCCAGCATTTT. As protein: CASSLSLDGRSNQPQHF.

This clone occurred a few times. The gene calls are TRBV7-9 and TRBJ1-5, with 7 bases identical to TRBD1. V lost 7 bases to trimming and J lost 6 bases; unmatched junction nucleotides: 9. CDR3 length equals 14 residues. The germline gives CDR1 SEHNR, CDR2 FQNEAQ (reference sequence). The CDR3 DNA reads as TGTGCCAGCAACATAGGGGGCGAGAGTCAGCCCCAGCATTTT. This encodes CASNIGGESQPQHF. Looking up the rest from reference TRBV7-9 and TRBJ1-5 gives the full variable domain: DTGVSQNPRHKITKRGQNVTFRCDPISEHNRLYWYRQTLGQGPEFLTYFQNEAQLEKSRLLSDRFSAERPKGSFSTLEIQRTEQGDSAMYLCASNIGGESQPQHFGDGTRLSIL.

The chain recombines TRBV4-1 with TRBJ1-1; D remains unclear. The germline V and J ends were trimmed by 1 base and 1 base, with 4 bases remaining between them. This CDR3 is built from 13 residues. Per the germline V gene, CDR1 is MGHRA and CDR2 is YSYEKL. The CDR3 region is CASSQVGNTEAFF. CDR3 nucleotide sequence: TGCGCCAGCAGCCAAGTGGGGAACACTGAAGCTTTCTTT.

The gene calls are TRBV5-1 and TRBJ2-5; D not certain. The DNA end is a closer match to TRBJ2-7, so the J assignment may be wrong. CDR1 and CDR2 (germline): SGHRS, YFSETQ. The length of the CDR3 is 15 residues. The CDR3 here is CASSLEAAKLYEQYF. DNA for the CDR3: TGCGCCAGCAGCTTGGAGGCCGCGAAACTCTACGAGCAGTACTTC.

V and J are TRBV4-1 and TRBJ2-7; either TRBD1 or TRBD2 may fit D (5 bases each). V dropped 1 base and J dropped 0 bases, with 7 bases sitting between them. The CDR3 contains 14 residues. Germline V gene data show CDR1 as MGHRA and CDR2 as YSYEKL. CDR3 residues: CASSQGGSSYEQYF. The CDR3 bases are TGCGCCAGCAGCCAAGGGGGGTCCTCCTACGAGCAGTACTTC.

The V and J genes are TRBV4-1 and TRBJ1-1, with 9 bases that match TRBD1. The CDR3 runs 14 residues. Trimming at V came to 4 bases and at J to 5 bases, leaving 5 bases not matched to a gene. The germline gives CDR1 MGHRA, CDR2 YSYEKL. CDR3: CASSRDRERTEAFF. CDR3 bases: TGCGCCAGCAGCCGGGACAGGGAGAGAACTGAAGCTTTCTTT.

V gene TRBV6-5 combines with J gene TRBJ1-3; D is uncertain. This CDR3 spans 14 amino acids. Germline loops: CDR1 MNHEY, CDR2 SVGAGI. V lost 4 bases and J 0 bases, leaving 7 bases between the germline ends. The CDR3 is CASSSGFSGNTIYF. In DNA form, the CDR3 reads TGTGCCAGCAGTTCGGGATTCTCTGGAAACACCATATATTTT.